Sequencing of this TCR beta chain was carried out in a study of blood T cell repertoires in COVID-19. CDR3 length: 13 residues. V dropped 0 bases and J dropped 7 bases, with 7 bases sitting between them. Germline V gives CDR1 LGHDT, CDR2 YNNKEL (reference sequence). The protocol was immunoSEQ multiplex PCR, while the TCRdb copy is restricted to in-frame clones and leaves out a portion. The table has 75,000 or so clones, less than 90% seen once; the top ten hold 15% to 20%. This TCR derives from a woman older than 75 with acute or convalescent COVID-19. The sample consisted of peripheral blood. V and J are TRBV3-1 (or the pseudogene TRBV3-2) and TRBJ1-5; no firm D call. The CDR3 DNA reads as TGTGCCAGCAGCCAAGACTTATTACAGCCCCAGCATTTT. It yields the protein CASSQDLLQPQHF.